This is a list of T cell receptor beta chains from one sample in a study of blood T cells in healthy people across ages. One entry per CDR3 protein, called by TCRdb with MiXCR from the 5' RACE reads. In the table there are roughly 550,000 distinct CDR3 sequences, more than 20% of which are singletons. Another study also made use of these data, one on T cells of mothers and their children.

Sequenced input: blood. The receptors originated from a boy younger than 18 in good health. CDR3s include the opening cysteine and the closing phenylalanine or tryptophan. The order of the fields is clone size, V gene, D gene, J gene, CDR3 DNA, CDR3 protein. D genes are given only for firm matches. A clone size is listed for some rows: how often the clone was seen (once, few, many), or a class if it is expanded.

few	TRBV7-8	NA	TRBJ1-1	TGTGCCAGCAGCCCGGAAGACCGAGGGGAGGGTGAAGCTTTCTTT	CASSPEDRGEGEAFF
NA	TRBV28	TRBD2	TRBJ2-5	TGTGCCAGCAGTTCCATTTCTAGCGGGAAAGAGACCCAGTACTTC	CASSSISSGKETQYF
few	TRBV29-1	NA	TRBJ2-1	TGCAGCGTTGACCGCTCGGGCAATGAGCAGTTCTTC	CSVDRSGNEQFF
NA	TRBV28	NA	TRBJ2-7	TGTGCCAGCACCATGAACTACGAGCAGTACTTC	CASTMNYEQYF
few	TRBV5-5	NA	TRBJ2-1	TGTGCCAGCAGCTTGGTATCAGGGCGCAATGAGCAGTTCTTC	CASSLVSGRNEQFF
few	TRBV5-1	TRBD1	TRBJ2-7	TGCGCCAGCAGCTTGGAAGGGACAGGGGATAATGAGCAGTACTTC	CASSLEGTGDNEQYF
few	TRBV20-1	TRBD2	TRBJ2-1	TGCAGTGCTGGGAGTGAGGGACCCTGGGGGGGAGGAGAGTGGGAGATGCTTTACAATGAGCAGTTCTTC	CSAGSEGPWGGGEWEMLYNEQFF
NA	TRBV27	NA	TRBJ2-7	TGTGCCAGCAGTCTACTAGTGGGAGGTCTCTCCTACGAGCAGTACTTC	CASSLLVGGLSYEQYF
many	TRBV7-3	NA	TRBJ1-1	TGTGCCAGCAGCGGATCGGGGGAAAACACTGAAGCTTTCTTT	CASSGSGENTEAFF
NA	TRBV28	NA	TRBJ2-5	TGTGCCAGCATGAGCTACCAAGAGACCCAGTACTTC	CASMSYQETQYF
few	TRBV15	NA	TRBJ2-5	TGTGCCACCAGCAGAGATGATCAGGGGGGAGAGACCCAGTACTTC	CATSRDDQGGETQYF
few	TRBV27	NA	TRBJ2-3	TGTGCCAGCAGTTTAGCCCCAGTCCCCACAGATACGCAGTATTTT	CASSLAPVPTDTQYF
NA	TRBV20-1	TRBD2	TRBJ2-5	TGCAGTGCTCCCCGACTAGCGGGGGCCCAAGAGACCCAGTACTTC	CSAPRLAGAQETQYF
NA	TRBV14	NA	TRBJ2-5	TGTGCCAGCAGCCAAGCGGCGGAAGAGACCCAGTACTTC	CASSQAAEETQYF
few	TRBV5-4	TRBD2	TRBJ2-2	TGTGCCAGCAGCCCAGGAATAGCGGGAGGGTCCGGGGAGCTGTTTTTT	CASSPGIAGGSGELFF
few	TRBV2	TRBD1	TRBJ1-1	TGTGCCAGCAGTCACAGGGGGTACACTGAAGCTTTCTTT	CASSHRGYTEAFF
few	TRBV27	NA	TRBJ1-1	TGTGCCAGCAGTTCCTTAGGGACTATCGCTGAAGCTTTCTTT	CASSSLGTIAEAFF
NA	TRBV6-1	NA	TRBJ2-1	TGTGCCAGCAGTGAAGCGGGGGCAGGTGAGCAGTTCTTC	CASSEAGAGEQFF
few	TRBV20-1	NA	TRBJ2-1	TGCAGTGCCCCGAGGACTCGCGCCCATGAGCAGTTCTTC	CSAPRTRAHEQFF
NA	TRBV12-3/TRBV12-4	NA	TRBJ1-1	TGTGCCAGCAGCCCCCCAGGGTTCGCGGTGAACACTGAAGCTTTCTTT	CASSPPGFAVNTEAFF
few	TRBV27	NA	TRBJ2-7	TGTGCCAGCAGTCGGAGGGGCTACTCCTACGAGCAGTACTTC	CASSRRGYSYEQYF
NA	TRBV20-1	TRBD1	TRBJ2-5	TGCAGTGCTAGACCAGACAGGGGAGAGACCCAGTACTTC	CSARPDRGETQYF